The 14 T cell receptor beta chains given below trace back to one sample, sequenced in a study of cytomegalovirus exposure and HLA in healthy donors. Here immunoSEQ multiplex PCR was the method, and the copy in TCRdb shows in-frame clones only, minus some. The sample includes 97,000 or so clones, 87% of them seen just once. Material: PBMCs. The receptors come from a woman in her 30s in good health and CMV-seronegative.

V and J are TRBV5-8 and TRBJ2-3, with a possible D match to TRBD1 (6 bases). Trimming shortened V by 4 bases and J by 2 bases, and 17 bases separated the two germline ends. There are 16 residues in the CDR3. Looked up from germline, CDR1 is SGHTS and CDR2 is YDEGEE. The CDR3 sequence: CASSPQGRGSTDTQYF. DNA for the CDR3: TGTGCCAGCAGCCCTCAGGGGCGCGGCTCCACAGATACGCAGTATTTT.

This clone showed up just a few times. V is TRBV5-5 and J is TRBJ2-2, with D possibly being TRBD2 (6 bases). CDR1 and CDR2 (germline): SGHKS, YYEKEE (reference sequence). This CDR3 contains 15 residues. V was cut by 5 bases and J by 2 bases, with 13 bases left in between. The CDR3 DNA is TGTGCCAGCAGTCGCGTCGGGGGAAACACCGGGGAGCTGTTTTTT. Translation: CASSRVGGNTGELFF. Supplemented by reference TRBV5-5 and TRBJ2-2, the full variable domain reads DAGVTQSPTHLIKTRGQQVTLRCSPISGHKSVSWYQQVLGQGPQFIFQYYEKEERGRGNFPDRFSARQFPNYSSELNVNALLLGDSALYLCASSRVGGNTGELFFGEGSRLTVL.

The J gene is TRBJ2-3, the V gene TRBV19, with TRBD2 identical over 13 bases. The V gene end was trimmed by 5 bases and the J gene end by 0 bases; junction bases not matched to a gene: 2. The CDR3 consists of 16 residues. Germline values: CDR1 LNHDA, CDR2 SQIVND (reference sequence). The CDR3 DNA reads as TGTGCCAGTAGTTCGGGACTAGCGGGAAGCACAGATACGCAGTATTTT. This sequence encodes CASSSGLAGSTDTQYF.

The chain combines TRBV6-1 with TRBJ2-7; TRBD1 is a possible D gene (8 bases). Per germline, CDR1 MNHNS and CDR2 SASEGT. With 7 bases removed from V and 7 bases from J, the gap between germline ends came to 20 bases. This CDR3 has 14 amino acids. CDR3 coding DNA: TGTGCCAGCAATAACAGGGGGGGGATAGGGGAGCAGTACTTC. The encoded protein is CASNNRGGIGEQYF.

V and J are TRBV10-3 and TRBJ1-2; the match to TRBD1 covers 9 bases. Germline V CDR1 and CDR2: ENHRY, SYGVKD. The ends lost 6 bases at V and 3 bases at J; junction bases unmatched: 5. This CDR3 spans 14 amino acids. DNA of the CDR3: TGTGCCATCAGCCGGGACAGGGTTGACTATGGCTACACCTTC. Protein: CAISRDRVDYGYTF.

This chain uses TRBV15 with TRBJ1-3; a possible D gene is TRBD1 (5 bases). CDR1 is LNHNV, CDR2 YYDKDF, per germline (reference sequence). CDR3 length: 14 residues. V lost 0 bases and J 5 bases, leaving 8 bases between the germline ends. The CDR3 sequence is CATSRDRARNTIYF. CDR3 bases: TGTGCCACCAGCAGAGACAGGGCACGAAACACCATATATTTT. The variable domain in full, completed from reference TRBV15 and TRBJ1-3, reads DAMVIQNPRYQVTQFGKPVTLSCSQTLNHNVMYWYQQKSSQAPKLLFHYYDKDFNNEADTPDNFQSRRPNTSFCFLDIRSPGLGDTAMYLCATSRDRARNTIYFGEGSWLTVV.

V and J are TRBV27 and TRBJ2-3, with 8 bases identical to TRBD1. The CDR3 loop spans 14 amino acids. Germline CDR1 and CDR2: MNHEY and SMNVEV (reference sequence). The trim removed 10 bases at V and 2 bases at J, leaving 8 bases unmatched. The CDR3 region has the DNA TGTGCCACCCGGACAGGGACCCACACAGATACGCAGTATTTT. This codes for CATRTGTHTDTQYF.

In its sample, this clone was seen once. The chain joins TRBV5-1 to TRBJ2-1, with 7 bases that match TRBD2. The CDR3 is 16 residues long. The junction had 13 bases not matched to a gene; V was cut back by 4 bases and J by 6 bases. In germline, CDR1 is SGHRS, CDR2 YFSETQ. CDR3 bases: TGCGCCAGCAGCGCACGGGGAAATAGCGGGCCCAATGAGCAGTTCTTC. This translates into CASSARGNSGPNEQFF.

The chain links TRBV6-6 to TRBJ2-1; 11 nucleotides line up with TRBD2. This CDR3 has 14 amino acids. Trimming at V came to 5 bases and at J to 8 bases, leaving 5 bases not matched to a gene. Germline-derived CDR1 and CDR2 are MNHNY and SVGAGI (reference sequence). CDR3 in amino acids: CASSTSGSVDEQFF. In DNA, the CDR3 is TGTGCCAGCAGTACTAGCGGGAGCGTTGATGAGCAGTTCTTC.

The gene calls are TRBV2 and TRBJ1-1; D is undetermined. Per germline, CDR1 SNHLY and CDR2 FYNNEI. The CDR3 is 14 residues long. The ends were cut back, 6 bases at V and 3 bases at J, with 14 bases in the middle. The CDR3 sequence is CASRFRLRDTEAFF. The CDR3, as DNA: TGTGCCAGCAGATTTCGACTGAGGGACACTGAAGCTTTCTTT.

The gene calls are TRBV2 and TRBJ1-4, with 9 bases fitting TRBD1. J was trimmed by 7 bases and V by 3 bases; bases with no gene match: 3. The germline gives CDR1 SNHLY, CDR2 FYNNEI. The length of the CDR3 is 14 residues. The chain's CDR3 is CASSDRDRAEKLFF. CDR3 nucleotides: TGTGCCAGCAGTGACCGGGACAGGGCTGAAAAACTGTTTTTT.

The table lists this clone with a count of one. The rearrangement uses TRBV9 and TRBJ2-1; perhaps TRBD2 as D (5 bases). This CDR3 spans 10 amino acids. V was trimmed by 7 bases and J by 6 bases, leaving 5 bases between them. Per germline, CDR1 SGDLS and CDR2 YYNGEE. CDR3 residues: CASGGNEQFF. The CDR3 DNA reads TGTGCCAGCGGAGGCAATGAGCAGTTCTTC.

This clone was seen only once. The CDR3 DNA follows: TGCAGTGCTAGCGGGGGATTCGAGCAGTACTTC. Translated, it gives CSASGGFEQYF. This rearrangement joins TRBV20-1 to TRBJ2-7, with a possible D match to TRBD2 (6 bases). The ends were cut back, 3 bases at V and 6 bases at J, with 9 bases in the middle. Germline V gene sequence: CDR1 DFQATT, CDR2 SNEGSKA (reference sequence). The length of the CDR3 is 11 residues.

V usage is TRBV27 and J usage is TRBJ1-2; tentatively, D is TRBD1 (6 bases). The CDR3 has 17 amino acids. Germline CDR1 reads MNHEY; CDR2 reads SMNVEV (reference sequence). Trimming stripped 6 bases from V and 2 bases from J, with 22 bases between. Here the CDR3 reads CASSFSPPQGSNYGYTF. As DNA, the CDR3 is TGTGCCAGCAGCTTCTCCCCCCCACAGGGATCCAACTATGGCTACACCTTC.